Included here is one TCR beta chain sequence, with context. Its antigen remains unidentified. The data are from a study of beta chain features in type 1 diabetes. General study results and limits: All four CD4+ subsets of Type 1 diabetes patients contained TCRB CDR3s that were moderately but significantly shorter. Naive, central memory and Treg TCRB repertoires seemed to resemble each other more closely in patients than they did in healthy donors.

Researchers reported sorting CD4+ naive, central memory, regulatory and stem cell-like memory cells via CD45RO/CCR7/CD25/CD127/CD95/CD27. All sorted populations exceeded 95% purity. Sequenced material consisted of expressed TCRB transcripts (all of the isolated RNA was reverse transcribed). Libraries were prepared by immunoSEQ multiplex PCR; TCRdb keeps only in-frame clonotypes and omits some of them. The sample has 350,000 to 400,000 clones, 10% to 15% seen once; the top ten hold around 0.0099%. Germline CDR1 is SGHTA and CDR2 is FQGNSA. The CDR3 runs to 18 residues. The V end lost 5 bases, the J end lost 4 bases, and 26 bases lay between the germline ends.

The sequenced sample was naive CD4+ T cells from blood. The V call is TRBV7-2, the J call TRBJ1-1; D is perhaps TRBD1 (5 bases). This TCR derives from a young woman with type 1 diabetes. The CDR3 bases are TGTGCCAGCAGCCCAAAACGGGCCCAAACGGGGGTATCCACTGAAGCTTTCTTT. It specifies CASSPKRAQTGVSTEAFF.